One T cell receptor beta chain is described in this entry. Its antigen is unidentified. This record comes from a study of T cell responses to AZD1222 COVID-19 vaccine. In the study overall: Analyses pooled second doses at about 4 or about 12 weeks.

The assay was immunoSEQ multiplex PCR, and TCRdb's table has in-frame clones only and misses some. The sample holds roughly 120,000 clones, around nine tenths seen once. The study's findings and limits: Mostly white British, mostly female donors; authors suggested clonal diversity may be underestimated.

This specimen was peripheral blood, taken on day 0 of AZD1222 vaccination. This TCR was sampled from an adult in good health.

The CDR3 loop is CASSRREGFGEKLFF. CDR3 nucleotides: TGTGCCAGCAGCCGCCGAGAGGGATTTGGTGAAAAACTGTTTTTT. V is TRBV3-1 (or the pseudogene TRBV3-2) and J is TRBJ1-4; D gene uncertain. Trimming pared 4 bases from V and 7 bases from J, leaving 16 bases between. The length of the CDR3 is 15 residues. Germline CDR1 is LGHDT and CDR2 is YNNKEL (reference sequence).